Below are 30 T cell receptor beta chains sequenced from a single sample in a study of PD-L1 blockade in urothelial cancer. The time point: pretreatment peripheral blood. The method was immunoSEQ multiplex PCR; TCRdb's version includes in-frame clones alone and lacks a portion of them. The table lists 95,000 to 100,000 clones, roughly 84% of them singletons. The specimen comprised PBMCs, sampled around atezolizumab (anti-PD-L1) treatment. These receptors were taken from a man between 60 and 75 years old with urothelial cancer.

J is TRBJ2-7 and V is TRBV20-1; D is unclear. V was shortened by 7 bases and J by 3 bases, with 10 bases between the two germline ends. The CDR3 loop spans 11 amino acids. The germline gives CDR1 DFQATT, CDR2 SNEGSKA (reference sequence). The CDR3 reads CSVELNYEQYF. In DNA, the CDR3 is TGCAGTGTAGAATTGAACTACGAGCAGTACTTC.

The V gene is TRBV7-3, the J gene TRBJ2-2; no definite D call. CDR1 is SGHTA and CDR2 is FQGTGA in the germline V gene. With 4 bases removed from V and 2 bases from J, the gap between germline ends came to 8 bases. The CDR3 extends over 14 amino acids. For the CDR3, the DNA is TGTGCCAGCAGCTATCGCGGAAACACCGGGGAGCTGTTTTTT. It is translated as CASSYRGNTGELFF. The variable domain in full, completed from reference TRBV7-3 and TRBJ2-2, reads GAGVSQTPSNKVTEKGKYVELRCDPISGHTALYWYRQSLGQGPEFLIYFQGTGAADDSGLPNDRFFAVRPEGSVSTLKIQRTERGDSAVYLCASSYRGNTGELFFGEGSRLTVL.

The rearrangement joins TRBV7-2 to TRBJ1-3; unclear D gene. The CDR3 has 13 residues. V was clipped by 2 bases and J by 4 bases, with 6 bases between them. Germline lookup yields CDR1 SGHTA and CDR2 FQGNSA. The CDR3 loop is CASSLRRGNTIYF. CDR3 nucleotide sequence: TGTGCCAGCAGCTTAAGGAGAGGAAACACCATATATTTT.

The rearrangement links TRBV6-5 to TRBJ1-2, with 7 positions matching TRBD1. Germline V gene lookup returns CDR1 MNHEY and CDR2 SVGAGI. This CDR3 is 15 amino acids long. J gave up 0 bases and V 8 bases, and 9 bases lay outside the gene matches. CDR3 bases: TGTGCCAGCGGACAACCGGGACAGCCTAACTATGGCTACACCTTC. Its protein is CASGQPGQPNYGYTF.

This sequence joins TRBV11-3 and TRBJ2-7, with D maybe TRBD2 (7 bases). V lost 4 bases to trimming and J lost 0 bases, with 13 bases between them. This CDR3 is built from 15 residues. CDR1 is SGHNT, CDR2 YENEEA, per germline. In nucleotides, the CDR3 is TGTGCCAGCAGCTCTGGGGGGGGGCCCTCCTACGAGCAGTACTTC. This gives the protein CASSSGGGPSYEQYF.

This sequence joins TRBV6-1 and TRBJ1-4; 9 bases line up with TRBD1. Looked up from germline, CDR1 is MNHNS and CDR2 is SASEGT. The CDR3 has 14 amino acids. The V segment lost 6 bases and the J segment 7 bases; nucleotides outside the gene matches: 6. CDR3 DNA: TGTGCCAGCAGGGTACAGGGGGCGGTTGAAAAACTGTTTTTT. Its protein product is CASRVQGAVEKLFF.

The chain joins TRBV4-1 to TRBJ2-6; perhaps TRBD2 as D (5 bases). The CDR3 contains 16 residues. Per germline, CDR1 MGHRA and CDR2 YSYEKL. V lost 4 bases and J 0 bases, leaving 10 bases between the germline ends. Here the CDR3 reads CASSPDWPSGANVLTF. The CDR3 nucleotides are TGCGCCAGCAGCCCGGACTGGCCCTCTGGGGCCAACGTCCTGACTTTC.

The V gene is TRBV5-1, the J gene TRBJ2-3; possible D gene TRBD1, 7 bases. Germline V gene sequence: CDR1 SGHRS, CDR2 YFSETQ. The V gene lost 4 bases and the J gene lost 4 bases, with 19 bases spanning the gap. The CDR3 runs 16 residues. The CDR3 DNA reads TGCGCCAGCAGCGCAGGGGGGACCCCCCCCGCAGATACGCAGTATTTT. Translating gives CASSAGGTPPADTQYF.

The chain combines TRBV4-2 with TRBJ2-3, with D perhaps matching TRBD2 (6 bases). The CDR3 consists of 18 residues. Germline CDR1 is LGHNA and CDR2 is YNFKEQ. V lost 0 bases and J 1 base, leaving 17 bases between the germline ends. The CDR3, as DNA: TGTGCCAGCAGCCAAGATGGCCGTAGCGGCGACCGCACAGATACGCAGTATTTT. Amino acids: CASSQDGRSGDRTDTQYF.

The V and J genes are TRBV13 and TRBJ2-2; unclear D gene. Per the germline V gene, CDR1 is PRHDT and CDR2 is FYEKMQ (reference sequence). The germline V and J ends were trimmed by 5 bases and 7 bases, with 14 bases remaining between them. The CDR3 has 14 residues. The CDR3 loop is CASSIIGGHGELFF. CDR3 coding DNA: TGTGCCAGCAGCATTATCGGCGGCCACGGGGAGCTGTTTTTT.

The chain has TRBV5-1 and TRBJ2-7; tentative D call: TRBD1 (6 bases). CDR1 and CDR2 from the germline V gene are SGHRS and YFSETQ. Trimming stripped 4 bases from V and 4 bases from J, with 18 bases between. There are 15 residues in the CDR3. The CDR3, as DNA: TGCGCCAGCAGCCCCGGCAGGGGTCCCTTTTACGAGCAGTACTTC. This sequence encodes CASSPGRGPFYEQYF.

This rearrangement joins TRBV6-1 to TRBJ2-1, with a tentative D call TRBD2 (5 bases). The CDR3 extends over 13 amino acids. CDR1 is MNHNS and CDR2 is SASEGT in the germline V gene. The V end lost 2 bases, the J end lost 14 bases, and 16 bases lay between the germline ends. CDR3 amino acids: CASSEILGLIEFF. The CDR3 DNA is TGTGCCAGCAGTGAAATACTAGGCCTTATCGAGTTCTTC.

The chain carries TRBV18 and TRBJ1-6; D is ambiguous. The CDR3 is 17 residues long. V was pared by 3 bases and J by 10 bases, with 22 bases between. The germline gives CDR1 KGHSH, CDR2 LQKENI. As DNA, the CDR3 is TGTGCCAGCTCACCCGGGCCGGCTGGGGAGGAAGGCTCACCCCTCCACTTT. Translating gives CASSPGPAGEEGSPLHF.

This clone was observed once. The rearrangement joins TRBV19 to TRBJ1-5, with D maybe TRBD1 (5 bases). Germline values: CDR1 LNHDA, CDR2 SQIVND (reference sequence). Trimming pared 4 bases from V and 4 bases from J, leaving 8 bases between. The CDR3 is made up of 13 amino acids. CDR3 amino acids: CASSKGMNQPQHF. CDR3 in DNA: TGTGCCAGTAGTAAGGGGATGAATCAGCCCCAGCATTTT.

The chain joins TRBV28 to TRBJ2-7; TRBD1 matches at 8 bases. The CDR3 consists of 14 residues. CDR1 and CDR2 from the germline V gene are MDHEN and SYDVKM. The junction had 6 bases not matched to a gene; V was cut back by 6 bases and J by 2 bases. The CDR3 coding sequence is TGTGCCAGCAGCAGACAGGGGCAACCCTACGAGCAGTACTTC. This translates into CASSRQGQPYEQYF. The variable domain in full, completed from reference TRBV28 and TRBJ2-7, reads DVKVTQSSRYLVKRTGEKVFLECVQDMDHENMFWYRQDPGLGLRLIYFSYDVKMKEKGDIPEGYSVSREKKERFSLILESASTNQTSMYLCASSRQGQPYEQYFGPGTRLTVT.

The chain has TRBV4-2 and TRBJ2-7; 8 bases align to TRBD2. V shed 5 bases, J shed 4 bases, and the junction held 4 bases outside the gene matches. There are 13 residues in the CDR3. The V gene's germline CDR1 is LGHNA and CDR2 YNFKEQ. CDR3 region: CASSAGGRYEQYF. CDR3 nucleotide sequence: TGTGCCAGCAGCGCGGGAGGTCGGTACGAGCAGTACTTC.

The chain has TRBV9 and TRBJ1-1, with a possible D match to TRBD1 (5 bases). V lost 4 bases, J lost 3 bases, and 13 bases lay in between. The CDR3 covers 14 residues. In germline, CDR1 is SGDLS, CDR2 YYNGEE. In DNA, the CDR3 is TGTGCCAGCAGCCTGGAACCCAGGGACACTGAAGCTTTCTTT. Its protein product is CASSLEPRDTEAFF.

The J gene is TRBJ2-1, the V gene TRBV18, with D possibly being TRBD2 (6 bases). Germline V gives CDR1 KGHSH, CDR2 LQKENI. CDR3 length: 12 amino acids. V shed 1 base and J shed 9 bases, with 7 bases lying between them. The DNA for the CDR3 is TGTGCCAGCTCACCACAAGCGGGTGAGCAGTTCTTC. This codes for CASSPQAGEQFF.

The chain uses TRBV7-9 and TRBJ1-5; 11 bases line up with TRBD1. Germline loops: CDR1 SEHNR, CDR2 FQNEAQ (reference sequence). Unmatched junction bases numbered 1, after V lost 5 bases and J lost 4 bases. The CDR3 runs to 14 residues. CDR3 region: CASSGTGGNQPQHF. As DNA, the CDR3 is TGTGCCAGCAGCGGGACAGGGGGAAATCAGCCCCAGCATTTT.

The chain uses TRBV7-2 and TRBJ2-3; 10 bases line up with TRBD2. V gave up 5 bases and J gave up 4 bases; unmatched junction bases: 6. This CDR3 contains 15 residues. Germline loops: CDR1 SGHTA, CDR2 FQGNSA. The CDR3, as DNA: TGTGCCAGCAGCCCCAGCGGGGGGGCGGCAGATACGCAGTATTTT. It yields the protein CASSPSGGAADTQYF.

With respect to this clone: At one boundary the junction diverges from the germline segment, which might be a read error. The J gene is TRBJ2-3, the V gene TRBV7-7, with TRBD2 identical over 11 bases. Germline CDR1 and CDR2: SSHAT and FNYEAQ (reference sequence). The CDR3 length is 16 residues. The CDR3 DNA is TGTGCTAGCAGCACCGGGACTAGCGGAGCTACAGATACGCAGTATTTT. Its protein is CASSTGTSGATDTQYF.

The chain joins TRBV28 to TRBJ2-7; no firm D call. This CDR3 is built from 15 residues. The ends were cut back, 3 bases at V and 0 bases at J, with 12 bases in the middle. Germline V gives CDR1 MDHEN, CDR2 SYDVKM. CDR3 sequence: CASSLAGLSSYEQYF. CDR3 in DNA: TGTGCCAGCAGTTTGGCAGGTTTAAGCTCCTACGAGCAGTACTTC.

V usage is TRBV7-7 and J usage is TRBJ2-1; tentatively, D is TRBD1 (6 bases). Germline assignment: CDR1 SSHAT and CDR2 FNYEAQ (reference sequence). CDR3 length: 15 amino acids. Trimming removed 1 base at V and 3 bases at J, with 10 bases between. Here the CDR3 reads CASSLDGGVYNEQFF. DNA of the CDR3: TGTGCCAGCAGCTTAGATGGGGGCGTCTACAATGAGCAGTTCTTC.

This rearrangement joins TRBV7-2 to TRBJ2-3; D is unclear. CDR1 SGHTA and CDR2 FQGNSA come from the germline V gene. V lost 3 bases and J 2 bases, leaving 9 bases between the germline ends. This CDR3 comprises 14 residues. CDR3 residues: CASSLGPITDTQYF. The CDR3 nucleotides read TGTGCCAGCAGCTTGGGCCCAATCACAGATACGCAGTATTTT.

CDR3 nucleotides: TGTGCCAGCAGCTTCGACAGGGATGATGGCTACACCTTC. This gives the protein CASSFDRDDGYTF. The V call is TRBV11-1, the J call TRBJ1-2; 7 bases fit TRBD1. V gave up 3 bases and J gave up 6 bases; unmatched junction bases: 4. From germline, CDR1 is SGHAT and CDR2 FQDESV (reference sequence). The CDR3 runs 13 residues.

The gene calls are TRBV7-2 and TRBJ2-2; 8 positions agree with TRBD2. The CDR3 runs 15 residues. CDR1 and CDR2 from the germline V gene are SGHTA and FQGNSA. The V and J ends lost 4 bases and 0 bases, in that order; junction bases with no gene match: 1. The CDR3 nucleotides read TGTGCCAGCAGCTGGACTAGCTCGAACACCGGGGAGCTGTTTTTT. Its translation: CASSWTSSNTGELFF.

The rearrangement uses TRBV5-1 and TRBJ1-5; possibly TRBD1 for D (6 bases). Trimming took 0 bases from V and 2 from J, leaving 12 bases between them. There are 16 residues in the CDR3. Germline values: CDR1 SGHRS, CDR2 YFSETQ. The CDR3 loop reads CASSLGGEGGNQPQHF. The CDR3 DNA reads TGCGCCAGCAGCTTGGGCGGCGAGGGGGGCAATCAGCCCCAGCATTTT.

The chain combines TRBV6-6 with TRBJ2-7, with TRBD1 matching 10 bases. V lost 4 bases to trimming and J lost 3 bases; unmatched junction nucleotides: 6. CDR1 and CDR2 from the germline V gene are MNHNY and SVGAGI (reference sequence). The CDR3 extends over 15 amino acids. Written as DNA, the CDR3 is TGTGCCAGCAGTTTGGGGGACAGGGGAGACTACGAGCAGTACTTC. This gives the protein CASSLGDRGDYEQYF.

This chain's CDR3 is CASTNGFRAGGYNEQFF. In nucleotides, the CDR3 is TGTGCCAGCACCAACGGCTTCCGGGCGGGGGGCTACAATGAGCAGTTCTTC. This rearrangement joins TRBV13 to TRBJ2-1; 8 positions agree with TRBD2. The V segment lost 7 bases and the J segment 3 bases; nucleotides outside the gene matches: 14. Germline CDR1 PRHDT, CDR2 FYEKMQ (reference sequence). The CDR3 runs to 17 residues. The complete variable domain, with remaining parts taken from reference TRBV13 and TRBJ2-1, reads AAGVIQSPRHLIKEKRETATLKCYPIPRHDTVYWYQQGPGQDPQFLISFYEKMQSDKGSIPDRFSAQQFSDYHSELNMSSLELGDSALYFCASTNGFRAGGYNEQFFGPGTRLTVL.

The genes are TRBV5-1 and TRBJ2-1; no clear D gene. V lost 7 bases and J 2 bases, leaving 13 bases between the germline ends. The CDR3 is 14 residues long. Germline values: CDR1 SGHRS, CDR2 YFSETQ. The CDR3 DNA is TGCGCCAGCTCCCCACCCAGCGCCTACAATGAGCAGTTCTTC. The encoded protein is CASSPPSAYNEQFF. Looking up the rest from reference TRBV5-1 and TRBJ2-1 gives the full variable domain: KAGVTQTPRYLIKTRGQQVTLSCSPISGHRSVSWYQQTPGQGLQFLFEYFSETQRNKGNFPGRFSGRQFSNSRSEMNVSTLELGDSALYLCASSPPSAYNEQFFGPGTRLTVL.